These 9 T cell receptor beta chains originate from one sample sequenced in a study of blood T cell repertoires in COVID-19. Assay: immunoSEQ multiplex PCR; the TCRdb copy retains only in-frame clones and omits some. In the table there are 39,000 or so clones, around 81% of which are singletons. The sequencing sample was made of peripheral blood. The source of these receptors is a man aged 35-49 years with active or convalescent COVID-19.

In DNA form, the CDR3 reads TGTGCCAGCAGTGCGGCAGGCCTGAATCAGCCCCAGCATTTT. Protein product: CASSAAGLNQPQHF. The V gene is TRBV25-1, the J gene TRBJ1-5; D ambiguous. Trimming left V 4 bases short and J 4 bases short, with 11 bases between. The CDR3 consists of 14 residues. Germline lookup yields CDR1 MGHDK and CDR2 SYGVNS.

The gene calls are TRBV14 and TRBJ2-5; 8 bases match TRBD1. V lost 5 bases and J lost 3; bases outside the gene matches: 11. The CDR3 sequence is 16 residues long. Germline V gene sequence: CDR1 SGHDN, CDR2 FVKESK. The CDR3 region has the DNA TGTGCCAGCAGCTCTACAACGGACAGGGTGAAAGAGACCCAGTACTTC. Amino acids: CASSSTTDRVKETQYF. The entire variable domain, with the rest obtained from reference TRBV14 and TRBJ2-5, is as follows: EAGVTQFPSHSVIEKGQTVTLRCDPISGHDNLYWYRRVMGKEIKFLLHFVKESKQDESGMPNNRFLAERTGGTYSTLKVQPAELEDSGVYFCASSSTTDRVKETQYFGPGTRLLVL.

The chain joins TRBV28 to TRBJ1-3; 7 bases are shared with TRBD1. The CDR3 sequence is 15 residues long. CDR1 MDHEN and CDR2 SYDVKM come from the germline V gene. Trimming cost V 6 bases and J 0 bases; bases outside gene matches: 5. The CDR3 nucleotides are TGTGCCAGCAGATCAGGGGGACCCTCTGGAAACACCATATATTTT. It encodes CASRSGGPSGNTIYF. Using reference TRBV28 and TRBJ1-3 for the parts outside the CDR3, the full variable domain is DVKVTQSSRYLVKRTGEKVFLECVQDMDHENMFWYRQDPGLGLRLIYFSYDVKMKEKGDIPEGYSVSREKKERFSLILESASTNQTSMYLCASRSGGPSGNTIYFGEGSWLTVV.

V usage is TRBV23-1 and J usage is TRBJ2-5, with D hard to call. TRBV23-1 is annotated as an ORF whose role is uncertain. The CDR3 sequence is 12 residues long. Trimming pared 6 bases from V and 1 base from J, leaving 6 bases between. CDR3 in DNA: TGCGCCAGCAGGAGGTTCCAAGAGACCCAGTACTTC. Translated: CASRRFQETQYF.

The V and J genes are TRBV11-2 and TRBJ2-7; TRBD1 matches 10 bases. CDR1 and CDR2 from the germline V gene are SGHAT and FQNNGV. V dropped 5 bases and J dropped 1; count of bases not matched to a gene: 14. CDR3 length equals 18 residues. The CDR3 reads CASSPLNRDRGDSYEQYF. The CDR3, as DNA: TGTGCCAGCAGCCCCCTTAATAGGGACAGGGGCGATTCCTACGAGCAGTACTTC.

The chain is built from TRBV10-3 and TRBJ1-5; possibly TRBD1 for D (5 bases). CDR3 length: 13 amino acids. V lost 0 bases and J 6 bases, leaving 6 bases between the germline ends. Per germline, CDR1 ENHRY and CDR2 SYGVKD. In DNA form, the CDR3 reads TGTGCCATCAGTGAGTCCCAGGGTCAGCCCCAGCATTTT. Encoded protein: CAISESQGQPQHF.

In this sample, this clone turned up once. The rearrangement uses TRBV30 and TRBJ1-2; D is unclear. The CDR3 is 15 residues long. Germline V gene data show CDR1 as GTSNPN and CDR2 as SVGIG (reference sequence). Trimming cost V 1 base and J 4 bases, with 16 bases left between them. The CDR3 DNA is TGTGCCTGGAGTGCCGAGACGGGTTCTTTCTATGGCTACACCTTC. This encodes CAWSAETGSFYGYTF.

The V gene is TRBV14, the J gene TRBJ2-5; D uncertain. CDR3 length: 15 amino acids. CDR1 is SGHDN and CDR2 is FVKESK in the germline V gene. V lost 4 bases to trimming and J lost 1 base, with 13 bases between them. This chain's CDR3 is CASSPLGRVQETQYF. DNA for the CDR3: TGTGCCAGCAGCCCTCTCGGCCGGGTCCAAGAGACCCAGTACTTC.

This chain connects TRBV19 to TRBJ2-1, with 7 nucleotides matching TRBD2. The CDR3 is 14 residues long. V was clipped by 11 bases and J by 3 bases; unmatched bases: 10. Germline V gene data show CDR1 as LNHDA and CDR2 as SQIVND (reference sequence). The CDR3: CAVRPGLLYNEQFF. The CDR3, as DNA: TGTGCCGTCCGACCGGGACTACTCTACAATGAGCAGTTCTTC. The whole variable domain, filled in from reference TRBV19 and TRBJ2-1, reads DGGITQSPKYLFRKEGQNVTLSCEQNLNHDAMYWYRQDPGQGLRLIYYSQIVNDFQKGDIAEGYSVSREKKESFPLTVTSAQKNPTAFYLCAVRPGLLYNEQFFGPGTRLTVL.